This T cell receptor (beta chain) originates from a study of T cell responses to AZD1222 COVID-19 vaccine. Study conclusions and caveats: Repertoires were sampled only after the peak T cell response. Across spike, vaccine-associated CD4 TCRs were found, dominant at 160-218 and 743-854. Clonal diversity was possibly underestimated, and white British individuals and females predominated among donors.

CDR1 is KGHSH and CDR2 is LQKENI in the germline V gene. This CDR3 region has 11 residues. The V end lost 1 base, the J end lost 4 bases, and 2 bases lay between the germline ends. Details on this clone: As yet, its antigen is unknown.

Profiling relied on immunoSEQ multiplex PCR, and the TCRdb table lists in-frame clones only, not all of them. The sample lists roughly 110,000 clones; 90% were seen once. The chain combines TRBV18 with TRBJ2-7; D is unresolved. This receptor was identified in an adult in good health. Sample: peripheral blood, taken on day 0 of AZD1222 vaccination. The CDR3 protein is CASSPQYEQYF. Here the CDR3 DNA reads TGTGCCAGCTCACCACAATACGAGCAGTACTTC.